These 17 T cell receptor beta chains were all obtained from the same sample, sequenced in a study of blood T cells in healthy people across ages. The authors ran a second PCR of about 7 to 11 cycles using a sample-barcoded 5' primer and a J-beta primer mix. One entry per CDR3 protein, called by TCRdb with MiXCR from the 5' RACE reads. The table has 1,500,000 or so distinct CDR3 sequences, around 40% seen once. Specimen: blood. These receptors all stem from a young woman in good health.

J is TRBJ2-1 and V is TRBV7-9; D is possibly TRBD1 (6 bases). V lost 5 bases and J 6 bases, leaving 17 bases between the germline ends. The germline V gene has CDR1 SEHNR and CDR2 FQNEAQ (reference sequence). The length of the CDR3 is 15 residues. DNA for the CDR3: TGTGCCAGCAGCAAACAGGGTTTCCTAGGCAATGAGCAGTTCTTC. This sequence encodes CASSKQGFLGNEQFF. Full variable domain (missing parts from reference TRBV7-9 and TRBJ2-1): DTGVSQNPRHKITKRGQNVTFRCDPISEHNRLYWYRQTLGQGPEFLTYFQNEAQLEKSRLLSDRFSAERPKGSFSTLEIQRTEQGDSAMYLCASSKQGFLGNEQFFGPGTRLTVL.

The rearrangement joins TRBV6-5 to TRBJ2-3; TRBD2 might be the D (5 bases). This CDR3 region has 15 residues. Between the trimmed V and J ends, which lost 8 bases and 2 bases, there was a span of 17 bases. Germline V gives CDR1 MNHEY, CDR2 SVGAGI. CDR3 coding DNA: TGTGCCAGCCGAACGACCGTAGCGAACACAGATACGCAGTATTTT. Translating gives CASRTTVANTDTQYF.

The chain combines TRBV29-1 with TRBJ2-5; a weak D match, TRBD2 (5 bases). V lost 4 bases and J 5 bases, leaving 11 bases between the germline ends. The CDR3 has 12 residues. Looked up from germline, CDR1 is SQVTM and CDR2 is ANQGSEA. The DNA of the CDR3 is TGCAGCGTTGTACGAGGGCGGGAGACCCAGTACTTC. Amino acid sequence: CSVVRGRETQYF.

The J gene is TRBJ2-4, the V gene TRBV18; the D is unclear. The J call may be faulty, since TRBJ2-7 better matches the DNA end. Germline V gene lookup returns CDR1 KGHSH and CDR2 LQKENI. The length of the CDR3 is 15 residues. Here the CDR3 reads CASSPDANSHYEQYF. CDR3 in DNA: TGTGCCAGCTCACCGGACGCAAACAGCCACTACGAGCAGTACTTC.

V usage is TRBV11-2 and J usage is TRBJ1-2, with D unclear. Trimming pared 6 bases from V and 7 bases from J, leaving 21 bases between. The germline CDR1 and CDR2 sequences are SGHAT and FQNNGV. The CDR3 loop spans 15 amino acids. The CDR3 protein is CASSKETDSYAGYTF. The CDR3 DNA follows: TGTGCCAGCAGTAAAGAAACAGACTCCTATGCTGGCTACACCTTC.

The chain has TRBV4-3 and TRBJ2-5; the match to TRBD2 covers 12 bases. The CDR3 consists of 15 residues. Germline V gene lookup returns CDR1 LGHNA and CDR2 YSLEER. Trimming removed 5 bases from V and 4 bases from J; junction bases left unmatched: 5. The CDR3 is CASSFTSGGRETQYF. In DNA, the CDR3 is TGCGCCAGCAGCTTCACTAGCGGGGGGCGAGAGACCCAGTACTTC.

The CDR3 region is CASSEGTEYEQYF. In DNA, the CDR3 is TGTGCCAGCAGCGAAGGGACAGAGTACGAGCAGTACTTC. The chain has TRBV7-2 and TRBJ2-7; 7 bases map to TRBD1. V lost 5 bases, J lost 4 bases, and 5 bases stayed unmatched. The germline V gene has CDR1 SGHTA and CDR2 FQGNSA. The CDR3 extends over 13 amino acids.

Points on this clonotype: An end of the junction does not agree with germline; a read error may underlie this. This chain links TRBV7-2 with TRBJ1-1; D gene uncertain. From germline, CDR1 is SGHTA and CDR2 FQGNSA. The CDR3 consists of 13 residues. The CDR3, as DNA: TGTGCCAGCAGCCTCCCCCGGCCCCCTGAAGTTTTCTTT. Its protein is CASSLPRPPEVFF.

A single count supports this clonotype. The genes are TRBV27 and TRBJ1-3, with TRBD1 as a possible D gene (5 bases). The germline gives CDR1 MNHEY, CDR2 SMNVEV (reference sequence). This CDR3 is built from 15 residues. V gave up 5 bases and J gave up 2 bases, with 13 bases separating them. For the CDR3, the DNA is TGTGCCAGCAGTGATTCGGGGGGGGCTGGAAACACCATATATTTT. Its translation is CASSDSGGAGNTIYF.

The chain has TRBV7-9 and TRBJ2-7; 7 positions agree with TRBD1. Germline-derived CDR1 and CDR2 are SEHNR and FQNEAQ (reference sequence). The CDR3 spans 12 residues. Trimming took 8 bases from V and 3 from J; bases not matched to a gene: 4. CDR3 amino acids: CASLGDSYEQYF. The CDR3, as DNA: TGTGCCAGCTTAGGGGACAGCTACGAGCAGTACTTC.

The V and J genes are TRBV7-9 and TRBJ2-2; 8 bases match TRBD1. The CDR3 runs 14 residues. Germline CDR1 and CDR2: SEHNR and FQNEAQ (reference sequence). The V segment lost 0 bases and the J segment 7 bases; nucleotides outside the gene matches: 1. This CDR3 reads CASSLAQGVGELFF. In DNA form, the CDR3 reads TGTGCCAGCAGCTTAGCACAGGGGGTCGGGGAGCTGTTTTTT.

The CDR3 DNA is TGTGCCAGCAGGCAGGGGGGGCCCTCCTACGATGAGCAGTACTTC. Protein: CASRQGGPSYDEQYF. The V and J genes are TRBV7-8 and TRBJ2-5, with D perhaps given as TRBD1 or TRBD2 (7 bases each). CDR1 SGHVS and CDR2 FQNEAQ come from the germline V gene. V was shortened by 6 bases and J by 11 bases, with 25 bases between the two germline ends. The CDR3 spans 15 residues.

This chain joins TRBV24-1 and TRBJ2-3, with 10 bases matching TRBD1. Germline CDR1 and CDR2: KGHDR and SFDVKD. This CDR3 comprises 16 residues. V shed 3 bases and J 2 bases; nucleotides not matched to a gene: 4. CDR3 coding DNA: TGTGCCACCAGTGATCCGGACAGGGGGATCACAGATACGCAGTATTTT. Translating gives CATSDPDRGITDTQYF.

The CDR3 protein is CASSQASPADGYTF. The CDR3 DNA is TGTGCCAGCAGCCAAGCTAGTCCAGCAGATGGCTACACCTTC. The chain recombines TRBV4-2 with TRBJ1-2; D is undetermined. Germline V CDR1 and CDR2: LGHNA, YNFKEQ. Trimming shortened V by 1 base and J by 6 bases, and 12 bases separated the two germline ends. The CDR3 length is 14 residues.

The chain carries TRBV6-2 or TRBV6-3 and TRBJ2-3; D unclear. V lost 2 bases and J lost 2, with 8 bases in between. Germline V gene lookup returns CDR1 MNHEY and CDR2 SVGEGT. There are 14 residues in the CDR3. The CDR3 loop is CASSYGTVTDTQYF. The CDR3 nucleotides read TGTGCCAGCAGTTACGGTACTGTCACAGATACGCAGTATTTT.

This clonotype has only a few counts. CDR3 sequence: CASKKGANGVEQYF. The CDR3, as DNA: TGTGCCAGTAAGAAAGGGGCAAACGGGGTCGAGCAGTACTTC. V usage is TRBV12-3 or TRBV12-4 and J usage is TRBJ2-7; D tentatively fits TRBD1 or TRBD2 (5 bases each). V shed 9 bases and J shed 6 bases, with 21 bases lying between them. The CDR3 length is 14 residues.

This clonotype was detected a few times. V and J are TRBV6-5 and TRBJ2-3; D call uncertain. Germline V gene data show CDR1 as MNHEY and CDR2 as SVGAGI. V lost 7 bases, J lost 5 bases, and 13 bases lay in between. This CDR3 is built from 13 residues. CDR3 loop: CASKQRPRDTQYF. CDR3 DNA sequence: TGTGCCAGCAAACAAAGGCCCAGAGATACGCAGTATTTT.